The rows below give T cell receptor beta chains drawn from one sample of a study of blood T cells in healthy people across ages. TCRdb called the 5' RACE reads again in MiXCR, with one record for every CDR3 protein. Of 600,000 to 800,000 distinct CDR3 sequences detected, roughly 21% appear once; the ten largest clones hold roughly 3.4%. The sequencing input was blood. These receptors were obtained from a man in his sixties or seventies in good health. The CDR3 runs from the conserved cysteine through the conserved F or W. D genes are given only for firm matches. Rows may omit the clone size; those that give it use once, few, many or a size class.

>NA|TRBJ2-1|TRBV6-5|TRBD1
CASRKQGRNEQFF
TGTGCCAGCAGAAAACAGGGGCGCAATGAGCAGTTCTTC
>NA|TRBJ1-1|TRBV6-2/TRBV6-3|NA
CASRDTSTEAFF
TGTGCCAGCAGAGACACCTCCACTGAAGCTTTCTTT
>NA|TRBJ1-3|TRBV5-1|NA
CASSTDETVGNTIYF
TGCGCCAGCAGCACTGATGAGACTGTTGGAAACACCATATATTTT
>many|TRBJ2-3|TRBV10-3|NA
CAIRGQTTDTQYF
TGTGCCATCAGGGGGCAGACCACAGATACGCAGTATTTT
>NA|TRBJ2-5|TRBV9|NA
CVSSVETGRQETQYF
TGTGTCAGCAGCGTAGAAACTGGACGACAAGAGACCCAGTACTTC
>many|TRBJ1-5|TRBV3-1|NA
CASSQDRASQPQHF
TGTGCCAGCAGCCAAGACAGGGCTTCTCAGCCCCAGCATTTT
>few|TRBJ2-5|TRBV7-2|TRBD2
CASSSGLAGFETQYF
TGTGCCAGCAGCTCAGGACTAGCGGGATTTGAGACCCAGTACTTC
>NA|TRBJ2-1|TRBV11-3|TRBD1
CASSSQGVTYNEQFF
TGTGCCAGCAGCTCACAGGGGGTGACCTACAATGAGCAGTTCTTC
>few|TRBJ1-5|TRBV29-1|TRBD1
CSVEQGDGSQPQHF
TGCAGCGTTGAACAGGGGGACGGCAGTCAGCCCCAGCATTTT
>NA|TRBJ1-2|TRBV27|NA
CASGTVNYGYTF
TGTGCCAGTGGGACGGTAAACTATGGCTACACCTTC
>NA|TRBJ1-2|TRBV3-1|NA
CASSQVSQAVYTF
TGTGCCAGCAGCCAAGTAAGCCAGGCGGTATACACCTTC
>few|TRBJ2-4|TRBV30|TRBD1
CAWSGQGNIQYF
TGTGCCTGGAGCGGACAGGGAAACATTCAGTACTTC
>few|TRBJ2-3|TRBV4-2|TRBD2
CASSQVLGLAATDTQYF
TGTGCCAGCAGCCAAGTGTTGGGACTAGCAGCCACAGATACGCAGTATTTT
>few|TRBJ2-1|TRBV19|TRBD2
CASSRSGGYNEQFF
TGTGCCAGCTCTAGAAGCGGGGGTTACAATGAGCAGTTCTTC
>NA|TRBJ1-1|TRBV29-1|NA
CSGTNGANTEAFF
TGCAGCGGGACGAACGGGGCTAACACTGAAGCTTTCTTT
>NA|TRBJ1-3|TRBV7-2|NA
CASSHGAGNTIYF
TGTGCCAGCTCCCATGGGGCTGGAAACACCATATATTTT
>few|TRBJ2-3|TRBV7-9|NA
CASSNGGVRSTDTQYF
TGTGCCAGCAGCAACGGCGGGGTGCGAAGCACAGATACGCAGTATTTT
>NA|TRBJ2-7|TRBV5-1|TRBD1
CASSTAGQGGSYEQYF
TGCGCCAGCAGCACTGCGGGACAGGGCGGTTCCTACGAGCAGTACTTC
>NA|TRBJ2-1|TRBV28|NA
CASTGESSYNEQFF
TGTGCCAGCACCGGGGAATCTTCCTACAATGAGCAGTTCTTC
>many|TRBJ2-5|TRBV28|NA
CASSYRVETQYF
TGTGCCAGCAGCTACAGGGTAGAGACCCAGTACTTC
>few|TRBJ1-5|TRBV12-5|NA
CASGLSGSDEPQHF
TGTGCTAGTGGTTTGTCAGGGAGTGATGAGCCCCAGCATTTT
>NA|TRBJ2-1|TRBV27|TRBD1
CASTSNVGQALYNEQFF
TGTGCCAGCACTTCAAATGTAGGACAGGCGCTTTACAATGAGCAGTTCTTC
>few|TRBJ2-3|TRBV2|NA
CASSENSGVWVYF
TGTGCCAGCAGTGAAAATTCAGGGGTTTGGGTGTATTTT
>NA|TRBJ2-3|TRBV7-2|TRBD2
CASSLQREMGDTQYF
TGTGCCAGCAGCTTACAGCGGGAGATGGGGGATACGCAGTATTTT
>few|TRBJ1-3|TRBV20-1|NA
CSAREGASSSGNTIYF
TGCAGTGCTAGAGAAGGAGCGTCTAGCTCTGGAAACACCATATATTTT
>few|TRBJ1-5|TRBV20-1|NA
CSARPGQNIFNQPQHF
TGCAGTGCTAGACCGGGACAAAACATTTTCAATCAGCCCCAGCATTTT
>many|TRBJ2-4|TRBV20-1|NA
CSAGSRGIQYF
TGCAGTGCTGGCTCGAGGGGTATTCAGTACTTC
>NA|TRBJ2-7|TRBV27|NA
CASSLGGAGAYEQYF
TGTGCCAGCAGTTTAGGGGGGGCAGGGGCCTACGAGCAGTACTTC
>NA|TRBJ2-7|TRBV15|NA
CATSRDEVEQYF
TGTGCCACCAGCAGAGATGAGGTTGAGCAGTACTTC
>few|TRBJ2-1|TRBV5-7|TRBD2
CASSVNLAGVMNEQFF
TGTGCCAGCAGCGTAAATCTAGCGGGAGTTATGAATGAGCAGTTCTTC
>few|TRBJ2-1|TRBV7-2|TRBD1
CASSSDRAIGEQFF
TGTGCCAGCAGCTCGGACAGGGCAATTGGTGAGCAGTTCTTC
>few|TRBJ2-7|TRBV4-3|NA
CASSQDTVTQQSYEQYF
TGCGCCAGCAGCCAAGATACAGTGACGCAACAATCCTACGAGCAGTACTTC
>few|TRBJ1-5|TRBV21-1|NA
CAPLEAGGNQPQHF
TGTGCCCCCCTCGAGGCAGGGGGCAATCAGCCCCAGCATTTT
>NA|TRBJ2-1|TRBV6-1|TRBD2
CASSTKLASSYNEQFF
TGTGCCAGCAGCACAAAACTAGCGAGCTCCTACAATGAGCAGTTCTTC
>few|TRBJ2-5|TRBV5-1|NA
CASSETKTQETQYF
TGCGCCAGCAGCGAGACTAAAACCCAAGAGACCCAGTACTTC
>NA|TRBJ2-3|TRBV28|NA
CASSPAGAPPGPDTQYF
TGTGCCAGCAGCCCCGCCGGGGCGCCACCGGGCCCAGATACGCAGTATTTT
>few|TRBJ2-5|TRBV5-1|TRBD2
CASSFGLAEARTQYF
TGCGCCAGCAGCTTTGGACTAGCCGAGGCGCGGACCCAGTACTTC
>NA|TRBJ2-1|TRBV5-1|NA
CTSKLDISLSYNEQFF
TGCACCAGCAAGCTAGACATCTCGCTTTCCTACAATGAGCAGTTCTTC
>few|TRBJ2-6|TRBV19|NA
CASSTTGSGANVLTF
TGTGCCAGTAGTACGACAGGCTCTGGGGCCAACGTCCTGACTTTC
>few|TRBJ2-5|TRBV12-3/TRBV12-4|NA
CASSLWGAETQYF
TGTGCCAGCAGTTTATGGGGGGCTGAGACCCAGTACTTC
>NA|TRBJ2-7|TRBV2|NA
CASSEVAGDDSSYEQYF
TGTGCCAGCAGTGAGGTCGCAGGGGATGATAGCTCCTACGAGCAGTACTTC
>few|TRBJ1-4|TRBV2|NA
CASSPYGERAYEKLFF
TGTGCCAGCAGTCCTTATGGGGAAAGGGCTTATGAAAAACTGTTTTTT
>NA|TRBJ2-7|TRBV6-6|NA
CASSLPGYYEQYF
TGTGCCAGCAGTTTGCCAGGTTACTACGAGCAGTACTTC
>few|TRBJ2-5|TRBV20-1|TRBD1
CSATPDRADGTQYF
TGCAGTGCTACCCCGGACAGGGCCGACGGGACCCAGTACTTC
>NA|TRBJ2-1|TRBV4-1|NA
CASSPLGGSSYNEQFF
TGCGCCAGCAGCCCGCTTGGGGGTAGCTCCTACAATGAGCAGTTCTTC
>once|TRBJ2-3|TRBV20-1|NA
CRLARNTDTQYF
TGTCGGCTAGCGCGAAACACAGATACGCAGTATTTT
>few|TRBJ2-3|TRBV12-3/TRBV12-4|TRBD2
CASSFKALYREADTQYF
TGTGCCAGCAGTTTCAAGGCATTGTACCGGGAGGCAGATACGCAGTATTTT
>few|TRBJ2-3|TRBV20-1|TRBD2
CSARDRSGRPDTQYF
TGCAGTGCTAGAGATCGGAGCGGGAGGCCAGATACGCAGTATTTT
>few|TRBJ2-4|TRBV28|TRBD1
CASSSRGLAKNIQYF
TGTGCCAGCAGTTCTAGGGGGCTAGCCAAAAACATTCAGTACTTC
>few|TRBJ2-2|TRBV6-2/TRBV6-3|NA
CASSYRASGGELFF
TGTGCCAGCAGTTACCGCGCTTCCGGTGGGGAGCTGTTTTTT
>NA|TRBJ2-7|TRBV25-1|TRBD1
CASRGQVPYEQYF
TGTGCCAGCAGGGGACAGGTGCCCTACGAGCAGTACTTC
>NA|TRBJ2-6|TRBV20-1|TRBD1
CSATGQGARDVLTF
TGCAGTGCAACCGGACAGGGGGCGCGGGACGTCCTGACTTTC
>NA|TRBJ2-1|TRBV7-9|NA
CASSRGQFYSNEQFF
TGTGCCAGCAGCCGCGGGCAGTTTTATTCCAATGAGCAGTTCTTC
>NA|TRBJ2-5|TRBV2|NA
CASTMRLETQYF
TGTGCCAGCACCATGCGACTGGAGACCCAGTACTTC
>NA|TRBJ1-1|TRBV7-8|TRBD1
CASSPRQGWRGTEAFF
TGTGCCAGCAGCCCCCGACAGGGTTGGAGGGGCACTGAAGCTTTCTTT
>few|TRBJ2-2|TRBV7-9|NA
CASSLRSLTGELFF
TGTGCCAGCAGCTTAAGGAGCCTCACCGGGGAGCTGTTTTTT
>NA|TRBJ2-2|TRBV11-2|TRBD2
CASSYLAGGNTGELFF
TGTGCCAGCAGCTACCTAGCGGGAGGAAACACCGGGGAGCTGTTTTTT
>NA|TRBJ2-7|TRBV20-1|TRBD2
CSAGGLAGKYEQYF
TGCAGTGCTGGGGGACTAGCGGGAAAGTACGAGCAGTACTTC
>once|TRBJ2-1|TRBV18|TRBD2
CASSPAASGEQFF
TGTGCCAGCTCACCTGCGGCTAGCGGTGAGCAGTTCTTC